Reported below is one TCR beta chain. These data belong to a study of blood T cells in healthy people across ages. This CDR3 spans 15 amino acids. The V gene's germline CDR1 is DFQATT and CDR2 SNEGSKA (reference sequence). V lost 6 bases, J lost 5 bases, and 11 bases stayed unmatched. Primed by a sample-barcoded 5' primer and a J-beta primer mix, a second PCR proceeded for roughly 6 to 12 cycles. TCRdb re-analysed the 5' RACE reads in MiXCR, keeping a single row per CDR3 protein. The sample has nearly 1 million distinct CDR3 sequences, approximately 50% seen once; the top ten hold about 22%. This sequence was found in a woman between 55 and 75 years old in good health. Sequencing used blood. This rearrangement joins TRBV20-1 to TRBJ1-5; TRBD1 agrees at 9 bases. This chain's CDR3 is CSAKQGASSHQPQHF. The CDR3 bases are TGCAGTGCAAAACAGGGGGCGTCATCACATCAGCCCCAGCATTTT.